Each of the 4 T cell receptor beta chains below was sequenced from the same sample in a study of OX40 agonist ivuxolimab in advanced cancers. The table came from immunoSEQ multiplex PCR; TCRdb's copy has only in-frame clones and leaves some out. The repertoire consists of around 80,000 clones, with less than 85% occurring once and the leading ten covering about 0.44%. Sequenced material: CD4+ or CD8+ T cells sorted from blood, taken in a trial of the OX40 agonist ivuxolimab. The receptors stem from an adult with an advanced solid tumor such as melanoma, head and neck, liver or kidney cancer.

The chain uses TRBV5-1 and TRBJ1-1, with a possible D match to TRBD1 (6 bases). Germline values: CDR1 SGHRS, CDR2 YFSETQ. V lost 3 bases and J lost 1, with 13 bases in between. The length of the CDR3 is 15 residues. Here the CDR3 reads CASSSDRTWNTEAFF. DNA for the CDR3: TGCGCCAGCAGCTCTGACAGGACTTGGAACACTGAAGCTTTCTTT. The full variable domain, in which reference TRBV5-1 and TRBJ1-1 provide the parts outside the CDR3, is KAGVTQTPRYLIKTRGQQVTLSCSPISGHRSVSWYQQTPGQGLQFLFEYFSETQRNKGNFPGRFSGRQFSNSRSEMNVSTLELGDSALYLCASSSDRTWNTEAFFGQGTRLTVV.

This clone has a single count. This rearrangement joins TRBV6-5 to TRBJ1-5; TRBD1 matches at 9 bases. The CDR3 sequence is 15 residues long. Germline trimming cut 2 bases from V and 6 bases from J; bases unmatched to any gene: 5. Germline loops: CDR1 MNHEY, CDR2 SVGAGI. This chain's CDR3 is CASSYGGQGFQPQHF. For the CDR3, the DNA is TGTGCCAGCAGTTACGGGGGACAGGGCTTTCAGCCCCAGCATTTT.

V is TRBV28 and J is TRBJ1-4; 7 nucleotides agree with TRBD1. Germline V CDR1 and CDR2: MDHEN, SYDVKM. V lost 4 bases and J lost 5; bases outside the gene matches: 4. The CDR3 consists of 14 residues. CDR3 loop: CASSSGTVNEKLFF. DNA of the CDR3: TGTGCCAGCAGTTCCGGGACAGTCAATGAAAAACTGTTTTTT.

V usage is TRBV30 and J usage is TRBJ1-4; D gene ambiguous. Trimming stripped 0 bases from V and 7 bases from J, with 15 bases between. Germline V gives CDR1 GTSNPN, CDR2 SVGIG (reference sequence). CDR3 size: 15 residues. CDR3 amino acids: CAWSVAGVGGEKLFF. The CDR3 DNA reads TGTGCCTGGAGTGTAGCTGGGGTGGGTGGTGAAAAACTGTTTTTT.